These T cell receptor beta chains were read from a single sample in a study of PD-L1 blockade in urothelial cancer. Libraries were prepared by immunoSEQ multiplex PCR; TCRdb keeps only in-frame clonotypes and omits some of them. The sample consists of about 43,000 clones, approximately 90% of them appearing once. The sample was PBMCs, taken around atezolizumab (anti-PD-L1) treatment. These receptor sequences come from a woman aged 55 to 70 with urothelial cancer. The conserved cysteine and the conserved F or W are not part of the CDR3 here. The D gene is left open where the match is weak. Where a row states a size, it is once, few, many or the class of an expanded clone; other rows omit it.

j_gene: TRBJ1-2
v_gene: TRBV9
abundance: .
d_gene: TRBD1
CDR3aa: ASSEPTVAPGQGARGYT

j_gene: TRBJ2-3
v_gene: TRBV15
abundance: .
d_gene: TRBD2
CDR3aa: ATSRAQREKYTQY

j_gene: TRBJ1-2
v_gene: TRBV2
abundance: few
d_gene: TRBD1
CDR3aa: ASMDREGSDYGYT

j_gene: TRBJ1-5
v_gene: TRBV18
abundance: .
d_gene: .
CDR3aa: ASSPSQGYQPQH

j_gene: TRBJ1-5
v_gene: TRBV19
abundance: few
d_gene: .
CDR3aa: ASSIPQGRQPQH

j_gene: TRBJ2-7
v_gene: TRBV7-7
abundance: .
d_gene: TRBD2
CDR3aa: ASSLAPLTSGVYEQY

j_gene: TRBJ2-7
v_gene: TRBV6-5
abundance: .
d_gene: .
CDR3aa: ASSYREAYEQY

j_gene: TRBJ2-3
v_gene: TRBV14
abundance: .
d_gene: .
CDR3aa: ASSQPGLSSTDTQY

j_gene: TRBJ2-1
v_gene: TRBV7-3
abundance: .
d_gene: TRBD1
CDR3aa: ASSLIGTGGYNEQF

j_gene: TRBJ1-5
v_gene: TRBV28
abundance: .
d_gene: TRBD1
CDR3aa: ASRSRTGSGNSNQPQH

j_gene: TRBJ2-4
v_gene: TRBV19
abundance: .
d_gene: .
CDR3aa: ASSIKSGQFKNIQY

j_gene: TRBJ2-1
v_gene: TRBV5-1
abundance: .
d_gene: .
CDR3aa: ASSLVAPSDDEQF

j_gene: TRBJ1-4
v_gene: TRBV29-1
abundance: .
d_gene: TRBD1
CDR3aa: SAADRGKGEKLF

j_gene: TRBJ1-2
v_gene: TRBV5-6
abundance: .
d_gene: .
CDR3aa: ASSFRDEGYT

j_gene: TRBJ1-4
v_gene: TRBV18
abundance: once
d_gene: .
CDR3aa: ASSPLPEMMRKLF

j_gene: TRBJ1-2
v_gene: TRBV7-9
abundance: once
d_gene: .
CDR3aa: ASSLGQGYGYT

j_gene: TRBJ2-3
v_gene: TRBV7-2
abundance: .
d_gene: TRBD2
CDR3aa: ASSRNLAGSQY

j_gene: TRBJ1-2
v_gene: TRBV27
abundance: .
d_gene: .
CDR3aa: ASSLNRGNGYT

j_gene: TRBJ2-7
v_gene: TRBV7-8
abundance: once
d_gene: TRBD2
CDR3aa: ASSLARTSMYEQY

j_gene: TRBJ2-7
v_gene: TRBV18
abundance: .
d_gene: TRBD2
CDR3aa: ASSPGTSGIDEQY

j_gene: TRBJ1-4
v_gene: TRBV5-6
abundance: .
d_gene: .
CDR3aa: ASTLARPPGEKLF

j_gene: TRBJ1-1
v_gene: TRBV10-3
abundance: .
d_gene: TRBD1
CDR3aa: AINQGEMNTEAF

j_gene: TRBJ2-6
v_gene: TRBV18
abundance: once
d_gene: .
CDR3aa: ASSPGTSGANVLT

j_gene: TRBJ1-5
v_gene: TRBV19
abundance: .
d_gene: .
CDR3aa: ASSFEYQPQH

j_gene: TRBJ1-3
v_gene: TRBV5-4
abundance: .
d_gene: .
CDR3aa: ASSYVGGSGNTIY

j_gene: TRBJ1-5
v_gene: TRBV9
abundance: .
d_gene: TRBD1
CDR3aa: ASSETGDNYQPQH

j_gene: TRBJ2-3
v_gene: TRBV6-1
abundance: .
d_gene: TRBD2
CDR3aa: ASQRGLAGADTQY

j_gene: TRBJ1-2
v_gene: TRBV7-9
abundance: .
d_gene: TRBD1
CDR3aa: ASRGQGIGYT

j_gene: TRBJ1-5
v_gene: TRBV11-2
abundance: once
d_gene: TRBD1
CDR3aa: ASSLQGGTNQPQH